A single TCR beta chain is shown here with its context. Its antigen is as yet unknown. This sample was taken from a study of T cell responses to AZD1222 COVID-19 vaccine. Study conclusions and caveats: No repertoire was sampled before or during the peak T cell response, only after it. Of the AZD1222 recipients, only 5 or 6 were seropositive at baseline.

The length of the CDR3 is 12 residues. The table came from immunoSEQ multiplex PCR; TCRdb's copy has only in-frame clones and leaves some out. The sample includes tens of thousands of clones, about 90% seen only once; the top ten take 2%. The sample in question was peripheral blood, obtained on day 0 of AZD1222 vaccination. This TCR came from an adult in good health. This rearrangement joins TRBV21-1 to TRBJ2-3. TRBV21-1 is listed as a pseudogene. This chain's CDR3 is CASSKRTDTQYF. DNA for the CDR3: TGTGCCAGCAGCAAAAGGACAGATACGCAGTATTTT.